This TCR beta chain appears in the sequencing data of a study of T cell responses to AZD1222 COVID-19 vaccine. Study conclusions and caveats: Repertoires were sampled only after the peak T cell response. Possibly, clonal diversity was underestimated; donors were largely white British and included more females. Only 5 or 6 people who got AZD1222 tested seropositive at baseline. Rises in breadth and depth of Spike-specific TCRs came after two AZD1222 doses.

Repertoires were generated with immunoSEQ multiplex PCR, while TCRdb's copy carries only in-frame clones and drops some. This sample has 100,000 to 150,000 clones, with about nine tenths found just once. With respect to this clone: What it recognizes is unknown.

Germline lookup yields CDR1 MNHEY and CDR2 SVGAGI. CDR3 length: 15 amino acids. The V gene end was trimmed by 5 bases and the J gene end by 4 bases; junction bases not matched to a gene: 5. This TCR was sampled from an adult who received the AZD1222 COVID-19 vaccine. Source: peripheral blood, taken 28 days after the second AZD1222 dose. The chain employs TRBV6-5 and TRBJ2-7, with 13 positions matching TRBD2. This CDR3 reads CASSTGTSGNYEQYV. CDR3 nucleotides: TGTGCCAGCAGTACCGGGACTAGCGGGAATTACGAGCAGTACGTC.